This entry features one T cell receptor (beta chain) sequence. Using a J-beta primer mix together with a sample-barcoded 5' primer, a second PCR was run for roughly 6 to 12 cycles. One entry per CDR3 protein results from TCRdb running MiXCR on the 5' RACE reads. The sample has hundreds of thousands of distinct CDR3 sequences, 25% to 30% seen once; the top ten hold 15% to 17%. This sample is part of a study of blood T cells in healthy people across ages. This CDR3 has 16 amino acids. V dropped 2 bases and J dropped 3 bases, with 14 bases sitting between them. Germline loops: CDR1 SEHNR, CDR2 FQNEAQ (reference sequence).

The receptor comes from a woman older than 75 in good health. The chain recombines TRBV7-9 with TRBJ1-5; D is perhaps TRBD1 (6 bases). Sequencing was performed on blood. CDR3 coding DNA: TGTGCCAGCAGCTTATCGGGGGGGCCCTACAATCAGCCCCAGCATTTT. Amino acid sequence: CASSLSGGPYNQPQHF.